These 6 T cell receptor beta chains share one sample of origin, sequenced in a study of blood T cell repertoires in COVID-19. Sequencing was performed with immunoSEQ multiplex PCR; in TCRdb, only in-frame clones are kept and a portion is missing. Altogether 95,000 to 120,000 clones are present, over 75% being singletons, with the ten largest covering 1.5% to 1.9%. Sequenced sample: peripheral blood. These receptors were taken from a man between 50 and 59 years old with acute or convalescent COVID-19.

Of note for this clone: The sample carries other DNA sequences with the same CDR3. The V call is TRBV2, the J call TRBJ1-3; D not certain. The length of the CDR3 is 14 residues. Trimming took off 5 bases at V and 0 bases at J, with 8 bases between the two ends. Germline CDR1 is SNHLY and CDR2 is FYNNEI. The CDR3 bases are TGTGCCAGCAGTTTAACAGCCTCTGGAAACACCATATATTTT. This gives the protein CASSLTASGNTIYF.

The V call is TRBV30, the J call TRBJ2-1; TRBD1 matches 10 bases. The CDR3 sequence is 16 residues long. V dropped 5 bases and J dropped 2; count of bases not matched to a gene: 9. Germline V gene lookup returns CDR1 GTSNPN and CDR2 SVGIG (reference sequence). The CDR3 spells CAWDRGRRSTYNEQFF. The CDR3 DNA follows: TGTGCCTGGGACAGGGGGCGCCGGTCCACCTACAATGAGCAGTTCTTC. The full variable domain, its missing parts supplied by reference TRBV30 and TRBJ2-1, is SQTIHQWPATLVQPVGSPLSLECTVEGTSNPNLYWYRQAAGRGLQLLFYSVGIGQISSEVPQNLSASRPQDRQFILSSKKLLLSDSGFYLCAWDRGRRSTYNEQFFGPGTRLTVL.

The chain recombines TRBV5-6 with TRBJ1-2; 8 nucleotides line up with TRBD1. There are 14 residues in the CDR3. Germline assignment: CDR1 SGHDT and CDR2 YYEEEE. Unmatched junction bases numbered 9, after V lost 5 bases and J lost 6 bases. The CDR3 sequence: CASRSGQGKDGYTF. CDR3 in DNA: TGTGCCAGCAGGAGTGGACAGGGAAAAGATGGCTACACCTTC.

V usage is TRBV3-1 (or the pseudogene TRBV3-2) and J usage is TRBJ1-4; D perhaps matches TRBD1 (6 bases). Trimming left V 6 bases short and J 0 bases short, with 11 bases between. The CDR3 runs to 15 residues. Germline-derived CDR1 and CDR2 are LGHDT and YNNKEL (reference sequence). The CDR3 loop reads CASSPGTTTNEKLFF. For the CDR3, the DNA is TGTGCCAGCAGTCCCGGGACAACAACTAATGAAAAACTGTTTTTT.

DNA of the CDR3: TGTGCCAGCAGTGACGGATGGAGGGGCAATCAGCCCCAGCATTTT. Translating it yields CASSDGWRGNQPQHF. The chain combines TRBV6-4 with TRBJ1-5; D is uncertain. Trimming left V 2 bases short and J 2 bases short, with 10 bases between. The CDR3 covers 15 residues. Germline CDR1 reads MRHNA; CDR2 reads SNTAGT.

This chain joins TRBV11-2 and TRBJ1-2; 9 bases agree with TRBD1. The CDR3 spans 14 residues. The V gene end was trimmed by 5 bases and the J gene end by 3 bases; junction bases not matched to a gene: 4. In germline, CDR1 is SGHAT, CDR2 FQNNGV. The CDR3 is CASSRTGGDYGYTF. CDR3 nucleotide sequence: TGTGCCAGCAGCAGAACAGGGGGCGACTATGGCTACACCTTC.